Presented here are 7 T cell receptor beta chains from one specimen sequenced in a study of PD-1 blockade in classical Hodgkin lymphoma. Produced via immunoSEQ multiplex PCR; TCRdb's table is partial and in-frame only. The data show tens of thousands of clones, roughly nine tenths seen once. Relapse was seen in all patients after autologous stem cell transplantation, and brentuximab vedotin exposure was variable. The sequenced sample was peripheral blood mononuclear cells (PBMCs), obtained before the second cycle of nivolumab. Every receptor here comes from a human donor with classical Hodgkin lymphoma.

The rearrangement joins TRBV4-1 to TRBJ1-6; 9 bases agree with TRBD1. V lost 4 bases and J lost 7; bases outside the gene matches: 8. The CDR3 is made up of 16 amino acids. Germline V lookup: CDR1 MGHRA, CDR2 YSYEKL. CDR3 residues: CASSLAGTGQNSPLHF. The DNA for the CDR3 is TGCGCCAGCAGCCTCGCAGGGACAGGGCAAAATTCACCCCTCCACTTT.

V gene TRBV5-4 combines with J gene TRBJ2-7; 7 positions agree with TRBD1. Trimming at V came to 4 bases and at J to 2 bases, leaving 9 bases not matched to a gene. Germline V CDR1 and CDR2: SGHNT, YYREEE (reference sequence). This CDR3 has 15 residues. Here the CDR3 DNA reads TGTGCCAGCAGCCCAACCCAGGACAGGACCTACGAGCAGTACTTC. It codes for CASSPTQDRTYEQYF.

This chain links TRBV27 with TRBJ2-7; D possibly matches TRBD1 or TRBD2 (5 bases each). This CDR3 has 14 residues. From germline, CDR1 is MNHEY and CDR2 SMNVEV (reference sequence). V was cut by 5 bases and J by 2 bases, with 13 bases left in between. Written as DNA, the CDR3 is TGTGCCAGCAGTCCCCGGGGCAATCCCTACGAGCAGTACTTC. This gives the protein CASSPRGNPYEQYF.

The chain employs TRBV6-7 and TRBJ1-1; no clear D. TRBV6-7 is reported as an ORF; its role is uncertain. V lost 2 bases, J lost 5 bases, and 18 bases lay in between. This CDR3 has 16 residues. The CDR3 coding sequence is TGTGCCAGCAGTTACGCAGAGGCTCTCCTAGGGACTGAAGCTTTCTTT. Its translation: CASSYAEALLGTEAFF.

The chain links TRBV2 to TRBJ2-2; no definite D call. The CDR3 loop spans 13 amino acids. The V end lost 0 bases, the J end lost 9 bases, and 8 bases lay between the germline ends. From germline, CDR1 is SNHLY and CDR2 FYNNEI. This CDR3 reads CASSEAVVWELFF. CDR3 nucleotides: TGTGCCAGCAGTGAAGCGGTAGTATGGGAGCTGTTTTTT.

The chain is built from TRBV27 and TRBJ2-3, with TRBD2 matching over 12 bases. Trimming removed 6 bases from V and 5 bases from J; junction bases left unmatched: 6. CDR3 length: 15 residues. Per the germline V gene, CDR1 is MNHEY and CDR2 is SMNVEV (reference sequence). The CDR3 DNA reads as TGTGCCAGCAGAGAGCTAGCGGGAGGGCAAGATACGCAGTATTTT. The encoded protein is CASRELAGGQDTQYF.

The chain uses TRBV7-2 and TRBJ2-7; 7 bases map to TRBD1. Germline V gene lookup returns CDR1 SGHTA and CDR2 FQGNSA. The CDR3 loop spans 14 amino acids. Losses at the gene ends were 5 bases for V and 2 bases for J; bases not matched to a gene: 6. CDR3 nucleotide sequence: TGTGCCAGCAGCCCCCAGACAGGGCCCTACGAGCAGTACTTC. Translating gives CASSPQTGPYEQYF.